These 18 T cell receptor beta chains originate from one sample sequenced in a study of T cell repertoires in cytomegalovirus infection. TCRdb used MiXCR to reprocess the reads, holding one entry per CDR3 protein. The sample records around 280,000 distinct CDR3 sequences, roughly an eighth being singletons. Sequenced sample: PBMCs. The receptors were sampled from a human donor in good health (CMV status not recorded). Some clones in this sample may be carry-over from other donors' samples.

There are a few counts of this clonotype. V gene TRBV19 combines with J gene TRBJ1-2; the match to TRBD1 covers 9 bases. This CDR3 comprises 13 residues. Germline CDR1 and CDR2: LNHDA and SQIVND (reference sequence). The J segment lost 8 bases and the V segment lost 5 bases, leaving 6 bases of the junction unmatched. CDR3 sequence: CASSLRTGAGYTF. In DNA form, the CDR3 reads TGTGCCAGTAGTCTCCGGACAGGGGCCGGCTACACCTTC. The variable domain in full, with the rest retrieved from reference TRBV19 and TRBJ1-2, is DGGITQSPKYLFRKEGQNVTLSCEQNLNHDAMYWYRQDPGQGLRLIYYSQIVNDFQKGDIAEGYSVSREKKESFPLTVTSAQKNPTAFYLCASSLRTGAGYTFGSGTRLTVV.

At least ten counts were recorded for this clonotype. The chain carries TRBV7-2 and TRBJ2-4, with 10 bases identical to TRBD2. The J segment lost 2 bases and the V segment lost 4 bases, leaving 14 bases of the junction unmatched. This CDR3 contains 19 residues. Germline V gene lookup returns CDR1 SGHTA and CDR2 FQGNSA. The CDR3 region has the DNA TGTGCCAGCAGCTGGGAGGGAGCCGGGACTAGCGAAACCAAAAACATTCAGTACTTC. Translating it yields CASSWEGAGTSETKNIQYF.

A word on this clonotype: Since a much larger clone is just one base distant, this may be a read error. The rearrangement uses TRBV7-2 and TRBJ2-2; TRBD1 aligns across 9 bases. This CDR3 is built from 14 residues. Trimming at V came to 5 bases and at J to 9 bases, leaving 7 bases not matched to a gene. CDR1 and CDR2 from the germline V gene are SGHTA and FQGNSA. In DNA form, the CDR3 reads TGTGCCAGCAGCCCAGACAGGGGGATCAGGGAGCTGTTTTTT. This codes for CASSPDRGIRELFF.

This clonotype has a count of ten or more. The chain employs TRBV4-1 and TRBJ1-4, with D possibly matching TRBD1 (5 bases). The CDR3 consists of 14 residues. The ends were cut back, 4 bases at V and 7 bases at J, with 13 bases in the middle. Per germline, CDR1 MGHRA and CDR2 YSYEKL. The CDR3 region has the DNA TGCGCCAGCAGCCTGAGGGGAAACAGTGAAAAACTGTTTTTT. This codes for CASSLRGNSEKLFF.

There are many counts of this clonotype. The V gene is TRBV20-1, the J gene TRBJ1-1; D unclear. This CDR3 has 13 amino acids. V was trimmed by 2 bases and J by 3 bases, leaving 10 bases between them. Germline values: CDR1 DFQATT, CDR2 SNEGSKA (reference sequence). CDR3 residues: CSARTDPDTEAFF. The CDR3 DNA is TGCAGTGCTAGAACCGACCCCGACACTGAAGCTTTCTTT.

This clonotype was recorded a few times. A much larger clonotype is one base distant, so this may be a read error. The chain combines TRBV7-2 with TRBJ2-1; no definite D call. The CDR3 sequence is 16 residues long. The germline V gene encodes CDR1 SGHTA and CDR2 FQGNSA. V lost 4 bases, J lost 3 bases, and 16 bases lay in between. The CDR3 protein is CASSYLRSTIYNEQFF. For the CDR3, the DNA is TGTGCCAGCAGCTACTTACGCTCCACAATCTACAATGAGCAGTTCTTC.

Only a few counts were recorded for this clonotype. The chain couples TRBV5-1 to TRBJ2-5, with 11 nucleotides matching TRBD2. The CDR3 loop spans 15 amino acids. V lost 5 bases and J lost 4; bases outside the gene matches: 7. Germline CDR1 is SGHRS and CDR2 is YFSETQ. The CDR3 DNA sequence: TGCGCCAGCAGAGCTACTAGCGGGAGCGGAGAGACCCAGTACTTC. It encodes CASRATSGSGETQYF.

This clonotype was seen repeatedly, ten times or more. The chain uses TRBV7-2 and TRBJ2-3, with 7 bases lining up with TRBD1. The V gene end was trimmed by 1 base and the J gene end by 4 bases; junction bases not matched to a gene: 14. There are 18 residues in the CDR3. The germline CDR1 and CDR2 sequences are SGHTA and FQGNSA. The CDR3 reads CASSLGLTTGLRPDTQYF. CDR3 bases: TGTGCCAGCAGCTTAGGGCTGACGACAGGGTTGCGTCCAGATACGCAGTATTTT.

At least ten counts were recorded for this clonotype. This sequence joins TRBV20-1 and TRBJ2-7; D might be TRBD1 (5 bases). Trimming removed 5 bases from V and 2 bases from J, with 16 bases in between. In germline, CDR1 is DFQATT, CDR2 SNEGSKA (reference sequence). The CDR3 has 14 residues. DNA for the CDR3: TGCAGTGCTCCAAGGACACGGAACACCTACGAGCAGTACTTC. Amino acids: CSAPRTRNTYEQYF.

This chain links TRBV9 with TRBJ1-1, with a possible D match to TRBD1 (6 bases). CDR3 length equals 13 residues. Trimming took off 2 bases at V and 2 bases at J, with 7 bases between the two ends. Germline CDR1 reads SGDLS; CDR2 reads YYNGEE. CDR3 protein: CASSVDSNTEAFF. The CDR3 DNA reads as TGTGCCAGCAGCGTGGACAGTAACACTGAAGCTTTCTTT.

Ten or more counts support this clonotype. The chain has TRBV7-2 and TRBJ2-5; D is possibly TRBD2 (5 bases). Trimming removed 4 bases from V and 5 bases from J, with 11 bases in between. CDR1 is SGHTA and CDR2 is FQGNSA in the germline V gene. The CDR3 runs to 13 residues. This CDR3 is CASSSERKETQYF. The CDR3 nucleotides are TGTGCCAGCAGCTCCGAGCGGAAGGAGACCCAGTACTTC. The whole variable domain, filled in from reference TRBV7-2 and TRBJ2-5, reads GAGVSQSPSNKVTEKGKDVELRCDPISGHTALYWYRQSLGQGLEFLIYFQGNSAPDKSGLPSDRFSAERTGGSVSTLTIQRTQQEDSAVYLCASSSERKETQYFGPGTRLLVL.

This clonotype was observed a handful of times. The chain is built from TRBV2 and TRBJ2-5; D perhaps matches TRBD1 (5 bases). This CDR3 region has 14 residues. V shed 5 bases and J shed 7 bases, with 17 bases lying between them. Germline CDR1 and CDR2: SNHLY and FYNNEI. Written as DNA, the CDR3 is TGTGCCAGCAGTAGATTAAAGCCCCAGGGGACCCAGTACTTC. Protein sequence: CASSRLKPQGTQYF.

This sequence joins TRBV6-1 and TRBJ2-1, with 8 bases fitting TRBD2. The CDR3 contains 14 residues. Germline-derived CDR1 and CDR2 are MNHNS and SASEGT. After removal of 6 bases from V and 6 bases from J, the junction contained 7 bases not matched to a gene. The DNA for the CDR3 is TGTGCCAGCAGAACCGGGACTAGTCTCAATGAGCAGTTCTTC. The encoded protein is CASRTGTSLNEQFF.

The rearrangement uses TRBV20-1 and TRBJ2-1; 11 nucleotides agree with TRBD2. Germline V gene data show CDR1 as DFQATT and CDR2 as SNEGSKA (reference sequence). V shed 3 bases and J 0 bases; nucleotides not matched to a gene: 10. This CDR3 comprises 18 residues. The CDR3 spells CSARKLAGDGGSYNEQFF. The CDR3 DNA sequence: TGCAGTGCTAGGAAACTAGCGGGAGATGGAGGCTCCTACAATGAGCAGTTCTTC.

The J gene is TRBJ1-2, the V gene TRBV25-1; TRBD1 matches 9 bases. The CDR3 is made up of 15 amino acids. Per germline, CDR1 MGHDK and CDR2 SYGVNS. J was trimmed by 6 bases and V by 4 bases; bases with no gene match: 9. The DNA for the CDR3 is TGTGCCAGCAGTGGAACAGGGGGCGCATTAGATGGCTACACCTTC. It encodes CASSGTGGALDGYTF.

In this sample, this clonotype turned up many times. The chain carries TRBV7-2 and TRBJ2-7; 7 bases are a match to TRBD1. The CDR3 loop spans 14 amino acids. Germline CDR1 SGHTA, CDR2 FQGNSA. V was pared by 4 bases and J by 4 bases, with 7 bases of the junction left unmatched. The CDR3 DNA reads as TGTGCCAGCAGCTCGGGACAGATTCCTTACGAGCAGTACTTC. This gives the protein CASSSGQIPYEQYF.

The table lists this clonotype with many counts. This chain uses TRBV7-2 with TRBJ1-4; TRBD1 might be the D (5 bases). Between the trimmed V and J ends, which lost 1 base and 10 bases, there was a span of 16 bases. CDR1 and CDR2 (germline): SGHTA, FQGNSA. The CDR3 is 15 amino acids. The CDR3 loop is CASSLGYGEGRKLFF. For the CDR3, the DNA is TGTGCCAGCAGCTTAGGGTACGGCGAGGGGAGAAAACTGTTTTTT.

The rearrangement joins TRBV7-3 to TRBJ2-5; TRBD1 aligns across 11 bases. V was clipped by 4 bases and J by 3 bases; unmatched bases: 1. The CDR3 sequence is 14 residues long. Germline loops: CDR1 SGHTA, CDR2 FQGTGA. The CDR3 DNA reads TGTGCCAGCAGCTGGGGACAGGGGGAAGAGACCCAGTACTTC. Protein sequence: CASSWGQGEETQYF.